This TCR beta chain was identified in a study of Tregs in tolerant kidney transplant recipients. This clone was observed once. Assay: immunoSEQ multiplex PCR; the TCRdb copy retains only in-frame clones and omits some. The sample lists 60,000 to 70,000 clones, around nine tenths seen once, with about 10% in the top ten. The CDR3 consists of 14 residues. Losses at the gene ends were 0 bases for V and 4 bases for J; bases not matched to a gene: 3. The germline CDR1 and CDR2 sequences are SGHDT and YYEEEE. The source of this sequence is a human donor who received a combined kidney and bone marrow transplant. The chain employs TRBV5-6 and TRBJ2-7; 8 bases map to TRBD1. The sequences come from CD8+ T cells from blood, collected before the transplant. The CDR3 here is CASSLGTGWYEQYF. The CDR3 DNA is TGTGCCAGCAGCTTGGGGACAGGGTGGTACGAGCAGTACTTC.